Each of the 9 T cell receptor beta chains below was sequenced from the same sample in a study of T cells in women clearing cervical HPV infection. Profiled with immunoSEQ multiplex PCR; TCRdb holds only in-frame clones, not every one. Listed are about 35,000 clones; less than 2% falls within the top ten. The sample was blood buffy coat. The source is a woman between 18 and 69 years old with a cervical HPV16 infection that either progressed to CIN3+ or cleared (not recorded which).

A word on this clone: The CDR3 end lies 3 residues beyond the end of the read and is filled in from the germline J gene. The V and J genes are TRBV5-1 and TRBJ1-6, with a tentative D call TRBD1 (5 bases). The V and J ends lost 3 bases and 8 bases respectively, with 15 bases between them. The CDR3 is 15 residues long. Germline lookup yields CDR1 SGHRS and CDR2 YFSETQ. The covered CDR3 bases are TGCGCCAGCAGCTCGGGGGTAATCGGGGATTCACCC. This codes for CASSSGVIGDSP. The whole CDR3 sequence reads CASSSGVIGDSPLHF.

Concerning this clone: The germline gene is not matched at one end of the junction; a read error may be the cause. The read comes to an end 3 residues before the CDR3 does, leaving the germline J gene to fill in the end. The chain joins TRBV19 to TRBJ2-1, with D perhaps TRBD2 (6 bases). The CDR3 spans 14 residues. The V gene's germline CDR1 is LNHDA and CDR2 SQIVND (reference sequence). This CDR3 reads CASSLTGTYSEQFF. CDR3 DNA (partial): TGTGCCAGTAGTTTGACCGGGACTTACAGTGAG.

Note on this clone: The CDR3 end lies 3 residues beyond the end of the read and is filled in from the germline J gene. The rearrangement joins TRBV7-2 to TRBJ2-6; maybe TRBD1 (6 bases). Germline V CDR1 and CDR2: SGHTA, FQGNSA. This CDR3 comprises 16 residues. Trimming removed 0 bases at V and 1 base at J, with 7 bases between. The covered CDR3 bases are TGTGCCAGCAGCTTAGCGGGGGCATCTGGGGCCAACGTC. Translating it yields CASSLAGASGANV. The whole CDR3 reads CASSLAGASGANVLTF.

To note about this clone: The missing CDR3 end, 3 residues past where the read stops, is filled in from the germline J gene. Other DNA sequences in this specimen translate into the identical CDR3. V is TRBV18 and J is TRBJ2-3, with 8 bases fitting TRBD2. Germline CDR1 reads KGHSH; CDR2 reads LQKENI. The CDR3 loop spans 16 amino acids. CDR3 DNA (partial): TGTGCCAGCTCACCACCTTACGGGGGGGGCGAAGAGACG. Protein sequence: CASSPPYGGGEET. The CDR3 as a whole reads CASSPPYGGGEETQYF.

Notes on this clone: The observed sequence ends 3 residues before the CDR3 terminus, with the missing tail filled in from the germline J gene. The V gene is TRBV5-1, the J gene TRBJ2-3, with D perhaps TRBD2 (6 bases). Trimming cost V 8 bases and J 2 bases, with 18 bases left between them. The CDR3 has 15 residues. CDR1 and CDR2 (germline): SGHRS, YFSETQ. The CDR3 here is CARLPFGEDTDTQYF. The sequenced CDR3 bases are TGCGCCAGGCTCCCCTTCGGGGAGGACACAGATACG.

Concerning this clone: The sequenced fragment ends 3 residues before the CDR3 boundary, so the rest is inferred from the germline J gene. The chain uses TRBV14 and TRBJ1-1, with D possibly being TRBD1 (5 bases). Trimming took 8 bases from V and 5 from J, leaving 21 bases between them. Germline assignment: CDR1 SGHDN and CDR2 FVKESK. CDR3 length: 15 amino acids. The CDR3 here is CASSHGKGWDTEAFF. The sequenced CDR3 bases are TGTGCCAGCTCCCATGGAAAGGGGTGGGATACTGAA.

Partial CDR3 DNA: TGTGCCAGCAGCCTTGAGGGGTATGGC. As protein: CASSLEGYG. The complete CDR3 protein is CASSLEGYGYTF. The chain is built from TRBV5-4 and TRBJ1-2; possible D gene TRBD1, 5 bases. Read data end 3 residues before the CDR3 end; the end is taken from the germline J gene. CDR3 length equals 12 residues. Deletions cut 4 bases from V and 5 bases from J, with 9 bases between. CDR1 and CDR2 from the germline V gene are SGHNT and YYREEE (reference sequence).

The CDR3 sequence: CASSLTVGLETQYF. CDR3 DNA, as far as it was read: TGTGCCAGCAGCTTGACAGTGGGGTTAGAGACG. The rearrangement links TRBV7-9 to TRBJ2-3; D perhaps matches TRBD1 (5 bases). The CDR3 end lies 3 residues beyond the end of the read and is filled in from the germline J gene. Germline CDR1 SEHNR, CDR2 FQNEAQ (reference sequence). The CDR3 extends over 14 amino acids.

Regarding this clone: Read data end 3 residues before the CDR3 end; the end is taken from the germline J gene. V and J are TRBV20-1 and TRBJ1-1; 8 bases are a match to TRBD1. This CDR3 spans 14 amino acids. With 2 bases clipped from V and 1 base from J, the junction kept 3 bases outside the gene matches. Germline CDR1 DFQATT, CDR2 SNEGSKA (reference sequence). The CDR3 reads CSARRTGTNTEAFF. The CDR3 bases that were read are TGCAGTGCTAGAAGGACAGGGACGAACACTGAA.